Below, 13 T cell receptor beta chains from the same sample are listed, as sequenced in a study of T-cell reconstitution after alpha-beta-depleted transplantation in children (dated by TCRdb to 2015 to 2016). Libraries were constructed by PCR. This sample was sequenced with an Illumina HiSeq 2500. Molecular barcoding was employed in the preparation of TCR libraries, with unique molecular identifiers being used to normalize TCRbeta repertoire quantification. The public sequencing data were trimmed at Q25 with fastp and processed into clonotypes with MiXCR by TCRdb, which kept only in-frame beta chains. A single entry per CDR3 protein holds the most common genes and DNA from its merged rows. This sample comprises 500,000 or so distinct CDR3 sequences, about an eighth of them detected only once. The ten largest make up 12% to 15% of the sample. This specimen's treatment or condition label, per the study, means: allogeneic hematopoietic cell transplantation with graft depleted of TCRalphabeta T cells and CD19 B cells.

The starting material was PBMCs, mostly from graft donor cells, obtained 180 days after TCRalphabeta/CD19-depleted stem cell transplant. These receptors were collected from a female patient aged 2-15 years who had a stem cell transplant for aplastic anemia, so the T cells may come from the graft donor.

Details on this clonotype: The germline gene is not matched at one end of the junction; a read error may be the cause. The chain combines TRBV24-1 with TRBJ1-1, with TRBD1 matching over 7 bases. Germline assignment: CDR1 KGHDR and CDR2 SFDVKD. There are 14 residues in the CDR3. The CDR3 here is CATSRDSTNTGAFF. The CDR3 DNA follows: TGTGCCACCAGTCGGGACAGCACGAACACTGGAGCTTTCTTT.

In this sample, this clonotype turned up a few times. This chain links TRBV15 with TRBJ1-4; maybe TRBD1 (5 bases). Trimming left V 8 bases short and J 2 bases short, with 12 bases between. Germline V lookup: CDR1 LNHNV, CDR2 YYDKDF (reference sequence). The CDR3 has 14 residues. The CDR3 protein is CATGRRQTNEKLFF. The DNA of the CDR3 is TGTGCCACCGGGCGGAGACAGACTAATGAAAAACTGTTTTTT.

Only a few counts were recorded for this clonotype. The V gene is TRBV7-9, the J gene TRBJ2-1; D is possibly TRBD2 (5 bases). Between the trimmed V and J ends, which lost 1 base and 2 bases, there was a span of 12 bases. The germline V gene has CDR1 SEHNR and CDR2 FQNEAQ (reference sequence). The CDR3 is 16 residues long. The CDR3 reads CASSLVPGTTYNEQFF. The CDR3 bases are TGTGCCAGCAGCTTAGTCCCGGGAACGACCTACAATGAGCAGTTCTTC.

This clonotype was recorded many times. This chain links TRBV4-3 with TRBJ2-1; D perhaps matches TRBD2 (7 bases). V shed 1 base and J shed 4 bases, with 17 bases lying between them. CDR3 length equals 17 residues. Germline CDR1 reads LGHNA; CDR2 reads YSLEER. The CDR3 loop is CASSQVGGRGIYNEQFF. Here the CDR3 DNA reads TGCGCCAGCAGCCAAGTTGGGGGGAGGGGGATTTACAATGAGCAGTTCTTC.

The V and J genes are TRBV10-3 and TRBJ2-3; TRBD1 matches 9 bases. The ends lost 6 bases at V and 0 bases at J; junction bases unmatched: 7. The CDR3 sequence is 16 residues long. CDR1 and CDR2 (germline): ENHRY, SYGVKD. CDR3: CAISQTGGTSTDTQYF. The CDR3, as DNA: TGTGCCATCAGCCAAACAGGGGGCACTAGCACAGATACGCAGTATTTT.

This clonotype was recorded at least ten times. This rearrangement joins TRBV7-3 to TRBJ2-1, with 8 bases aligning to TRBD2. This CDR3 is 16 amino acids long. CDR1 is SGHTA and CDR2 is FQGTGA in the germline V gene. After removal of 5 bases from V and 9 bases from J, the junction contained 15 bases not matched to a gene. CDR3 nucleotide sequence: TGTGCCAGCAGCCCGGATCTGGGGACTAGATTTCGTGAGCAGTTCTTC. Translation gives CASSPDLGTRFREQFF.

The chain joins TRBV6-5 to TRBJ2-7; D call uncertain. V lost 2 bases, J lost 2 bases, and 13 bases lay in between. Germline assignment: CDR1 MNHEY and CDR2 SVGAGI. The CDR3 spans 15 residues. The CDR3 coding sequence is TGTGCCAGCAGTTACGGCACTATTGGGGCCTACGAGCAGTACTTC. Translation gives CASSYGTIGAYEQYF.

This chain connects TRBV27 to TRBJ2-3, with 13 nucleotides matching TRBD2. This CDR3 is 19 amino acids long. V gave up 5 bases and J gave up 0 bases; unmatched junction bases: 11. CDR1 is MNHEY and CDR2 is SMNVEV in the germline V gene (reference sequence). The CDR3 nucleotides read TGTGCCAGCAGTCCCCTCGGACTAGCGGGAGAAAGTAGCACAGATACGCAGTATTTT. Amino acids: CASSPLGLAGESSTDTQYF.

This clonotype was seen a handful of times. The V and J genes are TRBV13 and TRBJ2-1; D perhaps matches TRBD1 (7 bases). V lost 5 bases and J 3 bases, leaving 11 bases between the germline ends. CDR3 length: 14 amino acids. Per germline, CDR1 PRHDT and CDR2 FYEKMQ (reference sequence). The CDR3 loop is CASSNRGGYNEQFF. CDR3 nucleotides: TGTGCCAGCAGCAACAGGGGAGGCTACAATGAGCAGTTCTTC.

This clonotype was seen at least ten times. The V and J genes are TRBV20-1 and TRBJ2-4; no firm D call. The CDR3 sequence is 14 residues long. V gave up 6 bases and J gave up 4 bases, with 16 bases separating them. CDR1 and CDR2 (germline): DFQATT, SNEGSKA (reference sequence). The CDR3 is CSASKPGLKNIQYF. In DNA form, the CDR3 reads TGCAGTGCGAGTAAACCGGGCCTAAAAAACATTCAGTACTTC.

V gene TRBV20-1 combines with J gene TRBJ2-2; TRBD2 agrees at 11 bases. J was trimmed by 2 bases and V by 4 bases; bases with no gene match: 6. Per germline, CDR1 DFQATT and CDR2 SNEGSKA (reference sequence). The CDR3 contains 16 residues. The CDR3 DNA reads TGCAGTGCTAAAGGACTAGCGGGCGCCAACACCGGGGAGCTGTTTTTT. It codes for CSAKGLAGANTGELFF.

The rearrangement uses TRBV4-2 and TRBJ2-1; 7 nucleotides line up with TRBD1. There are 16 residues in the CDR3. The ends lost 0 bases at V and 7 bases at J; junction bases unmatched: 9. CDR1 is LGHNA and CDR2 is YNFKEQ in the germline V gene. In nucleotides, the CDR3 is TGTGCCAGCAGCCAAGAGAAGGACAGGAGAGGGAATGAGCAGTTCTTC. Amino acid sequence: CASSQEKDRRGNEQFF.

This clonotype was counted ten times or more. The chain uses TRBV29-1 and TRBJ1-5; D remains unclear. The CDR3 totals 14 residues. V lost 8 bases to trimming and J lost 2 bases, with 16 bases between them. From germline, CDR1 is SQVTM and CDR2 ANQGSEA. The CDR3 DNA is TGCAGCCCCGGACTCCTTGGGGGCAATCAGCCCCAGCATTTT. Protein sequence: CSPGLLGGNQPQHF.